These 8 T cell receptor beta chains came from one sample sequenced in a study of PD-1 blockade in mismatch repair-deficient tumors. The assay was immunoSEQ multiplex PCR, and TCRdb's table has in-frame clones only and misses some. The data contain 75,000 to 80,000 clones, around 80% of them singletons. Source: peripheral blood, taken 44 weeks after starting pembrolizumab. These receptors were obtained from an adult with mismatch repair-deficient cancer.

The V and J genes are TRBV19 and TRBJ1-1, with 8 bases matching TRBD1. Germline trimming cut 5 bases from V and 0 bases from J; bases unmatched to any gene: 11. Germline V gives CDR1 LNHDA, CDR2 SQIVND (reference sequence). The CDR3 is 17 amino acids. CDR3: CASSLRRTGRMNTEAFF. The CDR3 coding sequence is TGTGCCAGTAGTCTCCGGCGGACAGGGAGAATGAACACTGAAGCTTTCTTT.

The chain is built from TRBV11-2 and TRBJ2-5, with D possibly being TRBD2 (5 bases). V was cut by 5 bases and J by 3 bases, with 10 bases left in between. Germline assignment: CDR1 SGHAT and CDR2 FQNNGV. The CDR3 covers 13 residues. CDR3 sequence (DNA): TGTGCCAGCAGCCCGGACTCGGAAGAGACCCAGTACTTC. This codes for CASSPDSEETQYF. Based on the CDR3 plus reference TRBV11-2 and TRBJ2-5, the full variable domain is EAGVAQSPRYKIIEKRQSVAFWCNPISGHATLYWYQQILGQGPKLLIQFQNNGVVDDSQLPKDRFSAERLKGVDSTLKIQPAKLEDSAVYLCASSPDSEETQYFGPGTRLLVL.

This clone was recorded a few times. The chain employs TRBV6-5 and TRBJ1-2; D is undetermined. The CDR3 contains 12 residues. The ends were cut back, 5 bases at V and 8 bases at J, with 12 bases in the middle. In germline, CDR1 is MNHEY, CDR2 SVGAGI. The CDR3 DNA reads TGTGCCAGCAGTCTCCAGGATGGAGGCTACACCTTC. Its translation is CASSLQDGGYTF.

This clone is a singleton in its sample. This chain uses TRBV19 with TRBJ1-5; D is unclear. Trimming removed 6 bases from V and 3 bases from J, with 9 bases in between. Germline values: CDR1 LNHDA, CDR2 SQIVND (reference sequence). The CDR3 is 13 amino acids. The CDR3 sequence is CASSLRHNQPQHF. CDR3 sequence (DNA): TGTGCCAGTAGCTTACGGCACAATCAGCCCCAGCATTTT.

This chain uses TRBV28 with TRBJ2-7; 7 nucleotides align to TRBD2. The trim removed 3 bases at V and 4 bases at J, leaving 3 bases unmatched. This CDR3 spans 13 amino acids. From germline, CDR1 is MDHEN and CDR2 SYDVKM. The CDR3 nucleotides are TGTGCCAGCAGTTTCGGGGGGACTTACGAGCAGTACTTC. Protein sequence: CASSFGGTYEQYF.

A remark on this clone: One end of the junction fails to match germline, which may point to a read error. The CDR3 nucleotides read TGTGCTAGCAGCTTAGACTCAGGGACTGAAGCTTTCTTT. Protein: CASSLDSGTEAFF. The chain has TRBV7-7 and TRBJ1-1, with D perhaps TRBD1 (5 bases). Germline V gives CDR1 SSHAT, CDR2 FNYEAQ (reference sequence). This CDR3 comprises 13 residues. Drawing the rest from reference TRBV7-7 and TRBJ1-1, the complete variable domain is GAGVSQSPRYKVTKRGQDVTLRCDPISSHATLYWYQQALGQGPEFLTYFNYEAQPDKSGLPSDRFSAERPEGSISTLTIQRTEQRDSAMYRCASSLDSGTEAFFGQGTRLTVV.

This chain links TRBV11-2 with TRBJ2-1; D uncertain. The germline gives CDR1 SGHAT, CDR2 FQNNGV. The CDR3 runs 13 residues. V was shortened by 0 bases and J by 6 bases, with 6 bases between the two germline ends. The CDR3 DNA is TGTGCCAGCAGCTTAGAAAGGGTCAATGAGCAGTTCTTC. Amino acid sequence: CASSLERVNEQFF.

This clone has more than one count but fewer than ten. This chain joins TRBV30 and TRBJ2-7; D is uncertain. In germline, CDR1 is GTSNPN, CDR2 SVGIG (reference sequence). This CDR3 spans 13 amino acids. The germline V and J ends were trimmed by 2 bases and 5 bases, with 13 bases remaining between them. CDR3 sequence reads: CAWSMGSKDEQYF. In DNA form, the CDR3 reads TGTGCCTGGAGTATGGGCAGCAAGGACGAGCAGTACTTC.